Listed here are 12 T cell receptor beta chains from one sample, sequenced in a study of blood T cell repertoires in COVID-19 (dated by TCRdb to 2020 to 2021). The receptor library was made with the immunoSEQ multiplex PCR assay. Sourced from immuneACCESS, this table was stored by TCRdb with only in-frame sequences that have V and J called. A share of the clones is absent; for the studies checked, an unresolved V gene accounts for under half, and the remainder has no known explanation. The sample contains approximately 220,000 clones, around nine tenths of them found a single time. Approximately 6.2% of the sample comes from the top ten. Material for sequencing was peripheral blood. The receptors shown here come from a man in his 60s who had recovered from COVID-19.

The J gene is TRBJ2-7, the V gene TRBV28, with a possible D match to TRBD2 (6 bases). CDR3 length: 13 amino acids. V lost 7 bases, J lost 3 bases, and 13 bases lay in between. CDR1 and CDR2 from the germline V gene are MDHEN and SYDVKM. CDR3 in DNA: TGTGCCAGCACCCCTGGAGGGCTCTACGAGCAGTACTTC. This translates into CASTPGGLYEQYF.

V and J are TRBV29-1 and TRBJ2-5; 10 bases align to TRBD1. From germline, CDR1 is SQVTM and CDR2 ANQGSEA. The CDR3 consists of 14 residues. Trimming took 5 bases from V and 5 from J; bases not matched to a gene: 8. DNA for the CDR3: TGCAGCGTTAAACCCGGGACAGGGGTTGAGACCCAGTACTTC. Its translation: CSVKPGTGVETQYF.

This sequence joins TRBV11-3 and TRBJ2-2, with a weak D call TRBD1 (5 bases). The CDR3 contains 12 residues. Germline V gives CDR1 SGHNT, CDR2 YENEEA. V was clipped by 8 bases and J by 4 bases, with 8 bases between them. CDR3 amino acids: CASGALTGELFF. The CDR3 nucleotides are TGTGCCAGCGGGGCACTCACCGGGGAGCTGTTTTTT.

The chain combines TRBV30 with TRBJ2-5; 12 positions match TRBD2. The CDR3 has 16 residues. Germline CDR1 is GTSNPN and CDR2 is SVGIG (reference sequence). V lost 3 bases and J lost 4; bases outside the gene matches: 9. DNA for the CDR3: TGTGCCTGGAGAGACCTAGCGGGGGGGCCGGCAGAGACCCAGTACTTC. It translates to CAWRDLAGGPAETQYF.

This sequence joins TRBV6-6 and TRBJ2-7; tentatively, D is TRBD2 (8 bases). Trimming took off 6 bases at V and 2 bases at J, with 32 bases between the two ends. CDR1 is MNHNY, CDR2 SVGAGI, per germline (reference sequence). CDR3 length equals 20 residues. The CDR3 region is CASRRQGWASGFLAAYEQYF. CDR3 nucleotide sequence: TGTGCCAGCAGACGACAGGGTTGGGCTAGCGGGTTTCTGGCGGCCTACGAGCAGTACTTC.

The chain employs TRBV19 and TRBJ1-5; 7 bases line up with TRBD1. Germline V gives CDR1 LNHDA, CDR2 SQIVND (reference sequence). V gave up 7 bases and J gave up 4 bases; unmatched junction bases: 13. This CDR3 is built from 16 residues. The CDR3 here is CASKAGRAGGNQPQHF. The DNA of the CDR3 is TGTGCCAGTAAGGCCGGGAGGGCAGGGGGGAATCAGCCCCAGCATTTT.

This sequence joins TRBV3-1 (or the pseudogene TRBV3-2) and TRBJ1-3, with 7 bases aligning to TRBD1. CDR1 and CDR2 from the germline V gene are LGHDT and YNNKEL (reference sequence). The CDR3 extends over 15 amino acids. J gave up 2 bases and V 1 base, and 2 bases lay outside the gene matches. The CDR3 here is CASSQGQGPGNTIYF. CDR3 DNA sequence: TGTGCCAGCAGCCAAGGACAGGGTCCTGGAAACACCATATATTTT.

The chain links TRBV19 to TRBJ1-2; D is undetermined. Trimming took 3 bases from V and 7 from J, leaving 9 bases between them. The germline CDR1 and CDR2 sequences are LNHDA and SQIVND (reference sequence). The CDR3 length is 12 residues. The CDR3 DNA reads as TGTGCCAGTAGTATTCGAGTTGGTGGCTACACCTTC. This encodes CASSIRVGGYTF.

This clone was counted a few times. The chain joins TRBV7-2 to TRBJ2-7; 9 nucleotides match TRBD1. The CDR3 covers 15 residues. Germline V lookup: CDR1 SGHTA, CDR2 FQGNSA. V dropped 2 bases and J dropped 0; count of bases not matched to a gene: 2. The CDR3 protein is CASSLRTGDSYEQYF. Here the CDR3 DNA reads TGTGCCAGCAGCTTAAGGACAGGGGACTCCTACGAGCAGTACTTC. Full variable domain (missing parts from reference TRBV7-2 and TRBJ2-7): GAGVSQSPSNKVTEKGKDVELRCDPISGHTALYWYRQSLGQGLEFLIYFQGNSAPDKSGLPSDRFSAERTGGSVSTLTIQRTQQEDSAVYLCASSLRTGDSYEQYFGPGTRLTVT.

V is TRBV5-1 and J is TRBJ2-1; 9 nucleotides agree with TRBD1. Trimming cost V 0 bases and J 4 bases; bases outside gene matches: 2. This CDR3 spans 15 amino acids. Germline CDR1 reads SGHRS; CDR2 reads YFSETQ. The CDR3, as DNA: TGCGCCAGCAGCTTGGAGGGACAGGGATACAATGAGCAGTTCTTC. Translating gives CASSLEGQGYNEQFF.

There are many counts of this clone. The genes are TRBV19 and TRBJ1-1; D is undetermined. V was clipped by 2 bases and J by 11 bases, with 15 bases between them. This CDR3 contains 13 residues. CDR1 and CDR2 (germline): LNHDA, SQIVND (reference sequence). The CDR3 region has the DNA TGTGCCAGTAGTATAACCCCTGCGACTGCCGCTTTCTTT. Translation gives CASSITPATAAFF.

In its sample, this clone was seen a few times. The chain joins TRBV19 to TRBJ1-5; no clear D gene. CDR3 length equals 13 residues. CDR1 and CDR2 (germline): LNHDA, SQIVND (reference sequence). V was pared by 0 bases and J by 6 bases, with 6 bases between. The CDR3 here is CASSIDLIQPQHF. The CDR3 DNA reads TGTGCCAGTAGTATAGATCTAATTCAGCCCCAGCATTTT.